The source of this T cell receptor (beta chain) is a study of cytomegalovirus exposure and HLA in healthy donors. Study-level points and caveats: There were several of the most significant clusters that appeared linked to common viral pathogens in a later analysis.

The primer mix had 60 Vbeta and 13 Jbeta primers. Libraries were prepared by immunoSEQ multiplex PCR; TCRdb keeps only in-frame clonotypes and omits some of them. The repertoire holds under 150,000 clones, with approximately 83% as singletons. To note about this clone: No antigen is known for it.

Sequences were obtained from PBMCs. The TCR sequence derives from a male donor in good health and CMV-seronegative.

CDR3 bases: TGTGCCAGCTCATCCCAAACAGATACGCAGTATTTT. Translated: CASSSQTDTQYF. J is TRBJ2-3 and V is TRBV18; the D is unclear. Germline CDR1 is KGHSH and CDR2 is LQKENI. CDR3 length: 12 residues. The V gene lost 5 bases and the J gene lost 3 bases, with 6 bases spanning the gap.